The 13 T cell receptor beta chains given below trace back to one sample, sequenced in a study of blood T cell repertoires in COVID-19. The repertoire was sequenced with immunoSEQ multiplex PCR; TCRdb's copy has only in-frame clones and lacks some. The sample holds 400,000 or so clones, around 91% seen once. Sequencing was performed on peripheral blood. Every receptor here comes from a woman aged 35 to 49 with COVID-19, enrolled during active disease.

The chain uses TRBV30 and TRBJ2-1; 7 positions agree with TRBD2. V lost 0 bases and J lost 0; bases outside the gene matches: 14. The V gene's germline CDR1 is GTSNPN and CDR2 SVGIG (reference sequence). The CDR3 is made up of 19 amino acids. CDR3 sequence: CAWSVRLGLAASSYNEQFF. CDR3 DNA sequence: TGTGCCTGGAGTGTACGTCTCGGGCTAGCGGCAAGCTCCTACAATGAGCAGTTCTTC.

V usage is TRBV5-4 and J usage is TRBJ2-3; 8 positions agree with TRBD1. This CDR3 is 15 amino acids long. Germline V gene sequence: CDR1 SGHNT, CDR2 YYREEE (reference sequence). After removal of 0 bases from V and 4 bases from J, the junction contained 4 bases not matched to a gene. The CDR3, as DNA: TGTGCCAGCAGCTTGGGACAGGGGTCAGCAGATACGCAGTATTTT. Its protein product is CASSLGQGSADTQYF.

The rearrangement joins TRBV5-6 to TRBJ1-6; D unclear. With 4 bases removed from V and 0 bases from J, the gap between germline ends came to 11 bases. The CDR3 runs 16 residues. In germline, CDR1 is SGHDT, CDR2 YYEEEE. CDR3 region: CASSGGQSSYNSPLHF. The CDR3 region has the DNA TGTGCCAGCAGCGGTGGGCAGAGCTCCTATAATTCACCCCTCCACTTT.

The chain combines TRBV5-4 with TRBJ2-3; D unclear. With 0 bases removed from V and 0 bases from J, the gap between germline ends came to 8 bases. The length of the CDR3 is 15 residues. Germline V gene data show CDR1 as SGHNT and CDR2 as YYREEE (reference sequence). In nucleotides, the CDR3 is TGTGCCAGCAGCTTGGCCTCGACTAGCACAGATACGCAGTATTTT. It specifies CASSLASTSTDTQYF.

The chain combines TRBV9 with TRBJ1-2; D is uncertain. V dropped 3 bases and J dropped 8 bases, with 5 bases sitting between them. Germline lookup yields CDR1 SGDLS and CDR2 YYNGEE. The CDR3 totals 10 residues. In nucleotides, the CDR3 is TGTGCCAGCAGCGGTTTAGGCTACACCTTC. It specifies CASSGLGYTF.

The CDR3 loop reads CASSYGAGLNSPLHF. CDR3 nucleotide sequence: TGTGCCAGCAGTTACGGTGCGGGACTTAATTCACCCCTCCACTTT. This sequence joins TRBV6-5 and TRBJ1-6; D is possibly TRBD1 (5 bases). The germline CDR1 and CDR2 sequences are MNHEY and SVGAGI. V shed 2 bases and J shed 6 bases, with 11 bases lying between them. This CDR3 region has 15 residues.

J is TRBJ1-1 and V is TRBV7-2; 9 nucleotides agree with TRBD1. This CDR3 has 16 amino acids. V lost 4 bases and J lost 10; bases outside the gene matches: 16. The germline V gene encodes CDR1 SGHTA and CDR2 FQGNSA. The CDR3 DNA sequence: TGTGCCAGCAGCTCGGGGCTATACAGGGGGCATTTAGGAGCTTTCTTT. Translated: CASSSGLYRGHLGAFF.

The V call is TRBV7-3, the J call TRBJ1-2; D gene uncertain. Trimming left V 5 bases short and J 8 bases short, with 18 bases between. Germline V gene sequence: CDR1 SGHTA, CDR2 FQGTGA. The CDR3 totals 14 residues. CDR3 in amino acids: CASSPAGSVGGYTF. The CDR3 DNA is TGTGCCAGCAGCCCCGCGGGGTCGGTGGGGGGCTACACCTTC.

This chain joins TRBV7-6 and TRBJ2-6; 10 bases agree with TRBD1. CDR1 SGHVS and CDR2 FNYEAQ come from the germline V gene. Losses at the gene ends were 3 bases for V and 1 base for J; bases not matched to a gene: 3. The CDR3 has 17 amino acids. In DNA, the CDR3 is TGTGCCAGCAGCTTCCGGGGACAGGGGTCTGGGGCCAACGTCCTGACTTTC. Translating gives CASSFRGQGSGANVLTF.

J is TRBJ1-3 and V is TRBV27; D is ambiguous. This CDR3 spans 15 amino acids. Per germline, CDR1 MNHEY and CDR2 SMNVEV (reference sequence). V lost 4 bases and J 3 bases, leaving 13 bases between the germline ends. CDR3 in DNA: TGTGCCAGCAGTTCCCTAACGGGGATTGGAAACACCATATATTTT. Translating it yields CASSSLTGIGNTIYF.

The CDR3 coding sequence is TGTGCCAGCACCCCGAGGTGGAATTCACCCCTCCACTTT. Encoded protein: CASTPRWNSPLHF. V gene TRBV12-3 or TRBV12-4 combines with J gene TRBJ1-6; D ambiguous. Trimming removed 7 bases from V and 7 bases from J, with 11 bases in between. The CDR3 is 13 residues long.

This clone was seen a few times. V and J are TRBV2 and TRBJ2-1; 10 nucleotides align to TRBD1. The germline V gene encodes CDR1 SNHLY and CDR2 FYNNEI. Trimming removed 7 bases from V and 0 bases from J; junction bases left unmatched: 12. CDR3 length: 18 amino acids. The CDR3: CASMPGQGTGSSYNEQFF. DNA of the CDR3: TGTGCCAGCATGCCGGGACAGGGGACGGGGAGCTCCTACAATGAGCAGTTCTTC.

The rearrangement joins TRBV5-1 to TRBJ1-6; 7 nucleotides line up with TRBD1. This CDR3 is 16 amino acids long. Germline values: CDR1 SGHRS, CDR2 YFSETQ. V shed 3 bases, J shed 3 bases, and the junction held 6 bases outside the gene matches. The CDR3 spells CASSSGTGVYNSPLHF. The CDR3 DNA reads TGCGCCAGCAGCTCGGGTACAGGGGTCTATAATTCACCCCTCCACTTT.